A selection of T cell receptor beta chains follows, all from one sample in a study of CD8 T cells in ankylosing spondylitis. One entry per CDR3 protein results from TCRdb running MiXCR on the 5' RACE reads. The data hold approximately 260,000 distinct CDR3 sequences, with about 18% observed a single time. The sequenced material came from blood, either unsorted or a sorted T cell fraction (not recorded which). The receptors stem from a male donor with ankylosing spondylitis or in good health (not recorded which). Each CDR3 is given with its conserved first and last residue. Each record gives: J gene, D gene, clone size, V gene, CDR3 length, CDR3 protein, CDR3 DNA. The D gene is left open where the match is weak. Some rows mark clone size as missing; the rest say once, few, many or name a class of expanded clone.

TRBJ1-1 | . | many | TRBV29-1 | 13 | CSVEKGSNTEAFF | TGCAGCGTTGAGAAGGGATCCAACACTGAAGCTTTCTTT
TRBJ2-5 | . | . | TRBV3-1 | 13 | CASSQLLAETQYF | TGTGCCAGCAGCCAACTGCTAGCGGAGACCCAGTACTTC
TRBJ2-1 | . | . | TRBV25-1 | 12 | CASSELTGEQFF | TGTGCCAGCAGTGAACTAACGGGGGAGCAGTTCTTC
TRBJ2-3 | TRBD1 | few | TRBV12-3/TRBV12-4 | 16 | CASNTGTGGYTDTQYF | TGTGCCAGCAATACCGGGACAGGGGGTTACACAGATACGCAGTATTTT
TRBJ2-3 | TRBD2 | . | TRBV4-1 | 15 | CASSQERGSTDTQYF | TGCGCCAGCAGCCAGGAGCGGGGGAGCACAGATACGCAGTATTTT
TRBJ1-2 | . | few | TRBV20-1 | 8 | CSLQGYTF | TGCAGTCTGCAAGGCTACACCTTC
TRBJ2-7 | . | . | TRBV2 | 14 | CASSEANRVFEQYF | TGTGCCAGCAGTGAAGCGAACAGGGTTTTCGAGCAGTACTTC
TRBJ2-3 | TRBD2 | . | TRBV27 | 15 | CASSSLLAGTDTQYF | TGTGCCAGCAGTTCACTACTAGCGGGCACAGATACGCAGTATTTT
TRBJ2-7 | TRBD2 | few | TRBV4-1 | 16 | CASSQVSAGEFYEQYF | TGCGCCAGCAGCCAAGTTTCAGCGGGAGAATTCTACGAGCAGTACTTC
TRBJ2-7 | TRBD2 | few | TRBV4-3 | 15 | CASSQGTSYTYEQYF | TGCGCCAGCAGCCAAGGGACTAGCTATACCTACGAGCAGTACTTC
TRBJ2-3 | . | few | TRBV12-3/TRBV12-4 | 14 | CASSFTGYTDTQYF | TGTGCCAGCAGTTTTACGGGGTACACAGATACGCAGTATTTT
TRBJ1-2 | . | . | TRBV29-1 | 15 | CSAEARDKVPHGYTF | TGCAGCGCCGAAGCCCGGGACAAGGTCCCGCATGGCTACACCTTC
TRBJ2-6 | . | . | TRBV9 | 17 | CASSGLTSYSGANVLTF | TGTGCCAGCAGCGGCTTAACTTCCTACTCTGGGGCCAACGTCCTGACTTTC
TRBJ2-7 | TRBD1 | many | TRBV27 | 13 | CASSLGTAYEQYF | TGTGCCAGCAGTCTCGGGACAGCCTACGAGCAGTACTTC
TRBJ2-7 | . | . | TRBV19 | 14 | CASSPGRNSYEQYF | TGTGCCAGTAGTCCCGGACGGAACTCCTACGAGCAGTACTTC
TRBJ2-3 | . | . | TRBV7-9 | 14 | CASSLDGSPDTQYF | TGTGCCAGCAGCTTAGATGGGAGCCCAGATACGCAGTATTTT
TRBJ2-1 | . | . | TRBV28 | 15 | CASSLSQSDYNEQFF | TGTGCCAGCAGTTTATCCCAGTCTGATTACAATGAGCAGTTCTTC
TRBJ2-5 | . | few | TRBV5-6 | 13 | CASSSAGAWTQYF | TGTGCCAGCAGCTCTGCGGGGGCCTGGACCCAGTACTTC
TRBJ2-5 | TRBD2 | . | TRBV5-4 | 17 | CASSNKDRDYDQETQYF | TGTGCCAGCAGCAACAAGGATAGGGACTACGATCAAGAGACCCAGTACTTC
TRBJ2-1 | . | few | TRBV18 | 14 | CASAEQGAYNEQFF | TGTGCCAGCGCCGAACAGGGAGCTTACAATGAGCAGTTCTTC
TRBJ1-1 | TRBD1 | . | TRBV5-1 | 15 | CASSAWTGVNTEAFF | TGCGCCAGCAGCGCCTGGACAGGAGTGAACACTGAAGCTTTCTTT
TRBJ2-6 | TRBD1 | few | TRBV4-2 | 18 | CASSLPGQGLSGANVLTF | TGTGCCAGCAGCCTACCGGGACAGGGCCTCTCTGGGGCCAACGTCCTGACTTTC
TRBJ2-2 | . | . | TRBV29-1 | 13 | CGGGTDYTGELFF | TGCGGGGGCGGGACGGATTATACCGGGGAGCTGTTTTTT
TRBJ2-1 | TRBD1 | . | TRBV6-1 | 14 | CASSPGGTYNEQFF | TGTGCCAGCAGCCCAGGGGGTACCTACAATGAGCAGTTCTTC
TRBJ2-7 | TRBD2 | . | TRBV12-3/TRBV12-4 | 20 | CASSLVLGLAGQSGTHEQYF | TGTGCCAGCAGTTTAGTCCTGGGACTAGCGGGACAATCGGGAACTCACGAGCAGTACTTC
TRBJ2-2 | . | many | TRBV4-2 | 11 | CASSQDGELFF | TGTGCCAGCAGCCAAGACGGGGAGCTGTTTTTT
TRBJ1-2 | TRBD1 | . | TRBV12-3/TRBV12-4 | 16 | CASSFSADRGEYGYTF | TGTGCCAGCAGTTTTTCAGCCGACAGGGGGGAATATGGCTACACCTTC
TRBJ2-5 | . | . | TRBV7-3 | 15 | CASSPVGEDQETQYF | TGTGCCAGCAGCCCCGTAGGGGAGGACCAAGAGACCCAGTACTTC
TRBJ2-7 | . | . | TRBV20-1 | 13 | CSAGDVSSYEQYF | TGCAGTGCTGGGGACGTAAGCTCCTACGAGCAGTACTTC
TRBJ2-2 | TRBD2 | . | TRBV12-3/TRBV12-4 | 14 | CASTPGGLTGELFF | TGTGCCAGCACCCCGGGGGGGCTGACCGGGGAGCTGTTTTTT
TRBJ2-7 | TRBD2 | . | TRBV7-2 | 15 | CASSTGLAASYEQYF | TGTGCCAGCAGCACCGGACTAGCGGCCTCCTACGAGCAGTACTTC
TRBJ2-7 | TRBD1 | . | TRBV12-3/TRBV12-4 | 17 | CASSSTMDRGDHYEQYF | TGTGCCAGCAGTTCCACGATGGACAGGGGCGATCACTACGAGCAGTACTTC
TRBJ1-5 | TRBD1 | . | TRBV28 | 14 | CASSHQGADQPQHF | TGTGCCAGCAGTCATCAGGGGGCTGATCAGCCCCAGCATTTT
TRBJ2-7 | . | . | TRBV28 | 14 | CASTTGDLSYEQYF | TGTGCCAGCACCACGGGGGACCTCTCCTACGAGCAGTACTTC
TRBJ2-7 | . | . | TRBV29-1 | 14 | CSVGGGQSSYEQYF | TGCAGCGTTGGTGGGGGCCAGAGCTCCTACGAGCAGTACTTC
TRBJ2-7 | TRBD2 | . | TRBV20-1 | 16 | CSARDQTSGRPYEQYF | TGCAGTGCTAGAGACCAGACTAGCGGCAGACCCTACGAGCAGTACTTC
TRBJ1-1 | TRBD1 | . | TRBV2 | 14 | CASSDAGGVSEAFF | TGTGCCAGCAGTGATGCAGGGGGAGTATCTGAAGCTTTCTTT
TRBJ2-3 | . | . | TRBV5-1 | 16 | CASSLAEGAVVDTQYF | TGCGCCAGCAGTTTGGCGGAGGGGGCAGTCGTGGATACGCAGTATTTT
TRBJ1-2 | . | . | TRBV4-1 | 12 | CASSQDGEVYTF | TGCGCCAGCAGCCAAGATGGCGAGGTCTACACCTTC
TRBJ2-7 | . | few | TRBV27 | 13 | CASSPATSYEQYF | TGTGCCAGCAGTCCCGCGACTAGCTACGAGCAGTACTTC
TRBJ2-2 | . | . | TRBV4-2 | 18 | CASSQASVGSENTGELFF | TGTGCCAGCAGCCAAGCCTCTGTGGGGTCAGAGAACACCGGGGAGCTGTTTTTT
TRBJ2-3 | . | . | TRBV11-1 | 16 | CASSPLAETGTDTQYF | TGTGCCAGCAGCCCCCTCGCCGAGACAGGCACAGATACGCAGTATTTT
TRBJ2-7 | . | few | TRBV20-1 | 14 | CSAVESSTLYEQYF | TGCAGTGCTGTGGAGAGTTCTACCCTCTACGAGCAGTACTTC
TRBJ2-5 | . | few | TRBV12-3/TRBV12-4 | 13 | CASSLDQGETQYF | TGTGCCAGCAGTCTCGACCAGGGGGAGACCCAGTACTTC
TRBJ2-3 | . | many | TRBV29-1 | 12 | CSVDTAGDTQYF | TGCAGCGTTGACACTGCGGGGGATACGCAGTATTTT